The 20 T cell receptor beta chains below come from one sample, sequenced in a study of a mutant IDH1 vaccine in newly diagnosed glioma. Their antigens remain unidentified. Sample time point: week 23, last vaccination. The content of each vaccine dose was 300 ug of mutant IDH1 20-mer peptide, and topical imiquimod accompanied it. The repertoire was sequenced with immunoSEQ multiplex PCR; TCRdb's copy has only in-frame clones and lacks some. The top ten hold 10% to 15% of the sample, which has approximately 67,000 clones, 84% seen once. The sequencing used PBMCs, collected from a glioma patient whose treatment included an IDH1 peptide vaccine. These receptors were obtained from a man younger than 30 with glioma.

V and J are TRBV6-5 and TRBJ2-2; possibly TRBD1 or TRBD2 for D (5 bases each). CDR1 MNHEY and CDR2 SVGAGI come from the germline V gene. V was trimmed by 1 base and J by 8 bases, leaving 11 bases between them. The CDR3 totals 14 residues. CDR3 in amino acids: CASSYLGPPGELFF. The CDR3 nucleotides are TGTGCCAGCAGTTACTTGGGACCGCCTGGGGAGCTGTTTTTT.

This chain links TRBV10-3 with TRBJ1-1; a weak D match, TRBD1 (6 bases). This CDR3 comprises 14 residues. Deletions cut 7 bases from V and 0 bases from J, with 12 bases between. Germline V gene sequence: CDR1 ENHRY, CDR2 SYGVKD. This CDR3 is CAIKQGVMNTEAFF. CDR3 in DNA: TGTGCCATCAAACAGGGCGTTATGAACACTGAAGCTTTCTTT.

The chain's CDR3 is CASSFHAGTSVYEQYF. The CDR3 nucleotides read TGTGCCAGCAGCTTCCATGCCGGGACTAGCGTCTACGAGCAGTACTTC. The rearrangement uses TRBV7-9 and TRBJ2-7; 10 bases match TRBD2. The CDR3 extends over 16 amino acids. Germline CDR1 and CDR2: SEHNR and FQNEAQ (reference sequence). The V segment lost 3 bases and the J segment 3 bases; nucleotides outside the gene matches: 8.

CDR3 coding DNA: TGTGCCAGCACCTCAGGACAGGGTGACTATGGCTACACCTTC. Translating it yields CASTSGQGDYGYTF. This chain connects TRBV6-5 to TRBJ1-2; 8 bases line up with TRBD1. The CDR3 runs 14 residues. Germline CDR1 is MNHEY and CDR2 is SVGAGI. V lost 7 bases to trimming and J lost 3 bases; unmatched junction nucleotides: 7.

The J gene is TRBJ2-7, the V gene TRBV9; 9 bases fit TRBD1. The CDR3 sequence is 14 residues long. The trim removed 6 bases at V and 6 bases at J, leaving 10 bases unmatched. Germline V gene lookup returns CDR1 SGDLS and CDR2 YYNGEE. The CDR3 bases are TGTGCCAGCACCCAGGGGGGGACAGGGAGCGAGCAGTACTTC. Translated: CASTQGGTGSEQYF.

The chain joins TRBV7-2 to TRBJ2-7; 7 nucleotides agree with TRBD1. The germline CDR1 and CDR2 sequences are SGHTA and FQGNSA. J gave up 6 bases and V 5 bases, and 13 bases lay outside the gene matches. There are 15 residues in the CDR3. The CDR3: CASSRDSLVQSEQYF. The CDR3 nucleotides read TGTGCCAGCAGCAGGGACAGCCTTGTTCAGAGCGAGCAGTACTTC.

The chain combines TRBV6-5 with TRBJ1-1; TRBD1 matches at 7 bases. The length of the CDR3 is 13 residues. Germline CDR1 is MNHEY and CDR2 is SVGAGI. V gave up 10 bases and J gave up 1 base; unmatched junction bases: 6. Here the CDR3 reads CATTGAANTEAFF. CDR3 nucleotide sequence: TGTGCCACCACAGGGGCAGCGAACACTGAAGCTTTCTTT.

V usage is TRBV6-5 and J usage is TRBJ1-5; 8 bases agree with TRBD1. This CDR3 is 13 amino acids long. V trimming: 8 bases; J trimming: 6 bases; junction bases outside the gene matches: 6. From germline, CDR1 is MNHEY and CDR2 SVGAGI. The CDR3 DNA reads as TGTGCCAGCGCAGGGGGCGTCGGTCAGCCCCAGCATTTT. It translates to CASAGGVGQPQHF.

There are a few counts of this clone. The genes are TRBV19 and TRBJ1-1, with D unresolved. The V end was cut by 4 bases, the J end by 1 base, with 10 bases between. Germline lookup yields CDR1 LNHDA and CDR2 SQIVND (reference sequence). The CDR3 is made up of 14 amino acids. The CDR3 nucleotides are TGTGCCAGTAGTAAAACAGCGGGGAACACTGAAGCTTTCTTT. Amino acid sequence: CASSKTAGNTEAFF.

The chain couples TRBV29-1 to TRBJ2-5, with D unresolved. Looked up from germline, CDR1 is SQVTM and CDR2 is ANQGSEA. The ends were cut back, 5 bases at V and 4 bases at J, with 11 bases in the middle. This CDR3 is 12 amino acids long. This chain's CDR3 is CSVFRARETQYF. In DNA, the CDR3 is TGCAGCGTTTTCCGGGCCCGAGAGACCCAGTACTTC.

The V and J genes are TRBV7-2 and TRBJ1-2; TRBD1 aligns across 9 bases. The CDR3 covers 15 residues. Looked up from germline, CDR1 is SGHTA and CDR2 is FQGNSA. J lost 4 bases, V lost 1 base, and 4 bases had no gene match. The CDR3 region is CASSLDRGHRYGYTF. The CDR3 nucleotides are TGTGCCAGCAGCTTAGACAGGGGGCATCGCTATGGCTACACCTTC.

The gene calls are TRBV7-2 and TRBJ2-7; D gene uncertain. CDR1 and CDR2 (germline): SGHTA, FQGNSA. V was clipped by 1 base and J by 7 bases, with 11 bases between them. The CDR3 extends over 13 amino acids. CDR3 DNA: TGTGCCAGCAGCTTAGGGGTAAATGGGGAGCAGTACTTC. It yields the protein CASSLGVNGEQYF.

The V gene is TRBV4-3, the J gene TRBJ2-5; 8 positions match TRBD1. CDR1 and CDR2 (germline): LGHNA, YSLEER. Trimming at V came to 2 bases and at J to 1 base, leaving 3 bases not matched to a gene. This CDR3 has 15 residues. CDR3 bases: TGCGCCAGCAGCCAATCTACAGGGGGCCAAGAGACCCAGTACTTC. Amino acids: CASSQSTGGQETQYF.

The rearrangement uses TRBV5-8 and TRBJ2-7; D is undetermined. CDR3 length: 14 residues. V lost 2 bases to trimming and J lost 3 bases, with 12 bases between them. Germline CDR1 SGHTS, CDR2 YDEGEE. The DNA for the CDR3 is TGTGCCAGCAGCTTTGGGCGGTTACTCTACGAGCAGTACTTC. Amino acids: CASSFGRLLYEQYF.

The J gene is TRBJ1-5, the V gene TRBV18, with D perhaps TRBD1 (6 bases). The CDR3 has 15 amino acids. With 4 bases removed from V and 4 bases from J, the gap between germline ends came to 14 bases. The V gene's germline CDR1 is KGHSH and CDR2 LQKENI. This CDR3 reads CASSQIQGGNQPQHF. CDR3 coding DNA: TGTGCCAGCTCACAGATACAGGGAGGGAATCAGCCCCAGCATTTT.

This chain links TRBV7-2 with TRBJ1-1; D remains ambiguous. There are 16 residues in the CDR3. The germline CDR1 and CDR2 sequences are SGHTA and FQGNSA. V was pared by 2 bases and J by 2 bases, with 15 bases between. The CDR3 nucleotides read TGTGCCAGCAGCTTACTAAATCGGGGTGTAAACACTGAAGCTTTCTTT. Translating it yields CASSLLNRGVNTEAFF. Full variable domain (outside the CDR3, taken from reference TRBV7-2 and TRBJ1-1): GAGVSQSPSNKVTEKGKDVELRCDPISGHTALYWYRQSLGQGLEFLIYFQGNSAPDKSGLPSDRFSAERTGGSVSTLTIQRTQQEDSAVYLCASSLLNRGVNTEAFFGQGTRLTVV.

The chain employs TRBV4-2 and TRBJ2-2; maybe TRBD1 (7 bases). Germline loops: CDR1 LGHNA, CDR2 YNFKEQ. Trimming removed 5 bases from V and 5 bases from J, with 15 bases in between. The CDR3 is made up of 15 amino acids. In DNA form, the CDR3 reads TGTGCCAGCAGCTCGACAGGGACTTATACCGGGGAGCTGTTTTTT. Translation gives CASSSTGTYTGELFF.

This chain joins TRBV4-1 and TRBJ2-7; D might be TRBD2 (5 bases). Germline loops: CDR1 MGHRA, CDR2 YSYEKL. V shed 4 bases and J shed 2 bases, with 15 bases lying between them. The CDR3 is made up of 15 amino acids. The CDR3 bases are TGCGCCAGCAGCCCGGACTCTCCCGGGGCCTACGAGCAGTACTTC. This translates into CASSPDSPGAYEQYF.

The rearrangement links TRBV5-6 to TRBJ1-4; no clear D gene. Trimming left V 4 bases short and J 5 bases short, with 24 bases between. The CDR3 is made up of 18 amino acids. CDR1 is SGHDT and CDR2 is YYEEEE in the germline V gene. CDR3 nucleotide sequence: TGTGCCAGCAGCCCGACACCACTCGGACGTCCCAGAAATGAAAAACTGTTTTTT. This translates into CASSPTPLGRPRNEKLFF.

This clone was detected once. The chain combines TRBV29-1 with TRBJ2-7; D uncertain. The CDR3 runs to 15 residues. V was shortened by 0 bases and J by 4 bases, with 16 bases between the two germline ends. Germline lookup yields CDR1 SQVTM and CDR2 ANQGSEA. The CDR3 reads CSVEDHRTYGYEQYF. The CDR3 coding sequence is TGCAGCGTTGAAGATCACCGGACCTATGGATACGAGCAGTACTTC.